This T cell receptor beta chain is drawn from a study of OX40 agonist ivuxolimab in advanced cancers. Whole-study context: Partial responses were seen in three patients, one with hepatocellular carcinoma and two with cutaneous melanoma.

The protocol was immunoSEQ multiplex PCR, while the TCRdb copy is restricted to in-frame clones and leaves out a portion. The table has approximately 12,000 clones, about 76% seen once. Germline CDR1 reads SNHLY; CDR2 reads FYNNEI. The V segment lost 7 bases and the J segment 2 bases; nucleotides outside the gene matches: 3. The CDR3 extends over 13 amino acids. The sequence came from an adult with an advanced solid tumor such as melanoma, head and neck, liver or kidney cancer. The V and J genes are TRBV2 and TRBJ1-1; 8 bases line up with TRBD1. Sequenced here: CD4+ or CD8+ T cells sorted from blood, sampled in a trial of the OX40 agonist ivuxolimab. CDR3 sequence: CASKAGGNTEAFF. The CDR3, as DNA: TGTGCCAGCAAGGCAGGGGGCAACACTGAAGCTTTCTTT.